The rows below give T cell receptor beta chains drawn from one sample of a study of OX40 agonist ivuxolimab in advanced cancers. Generated by immunoSEQ multiplex PCR, the TCRdb table keeps only in-frame clones and is missing some. Counted here are 25,000 to 30,000 clones, roughly 83% occurring once; the ten biggest clones make up roughly 19%. The sequencing here drew on CD4+ or CD8+ T cells sorted from blood, taken in a trial of the OX40 agonist ivuxolimab. These receptors originate from an adult with an advanced solid tumor such as melanoma, head and neck, liver or kidney cancer. CDR3s include the opening cysteine and the closing phenylalanine or tryptophan. D genes are given only for firm matches. Part of the rows lack a size; the others show once, few, many or a class for expanded clones.

d_call	clone_size	v_call	j_call	cdr3_aa	cdr3_nt
NA	NA	TRBV7-6	TRBJ2-7	CASSLGSDEQYF	TGTGCCAGCAGCTTAGGCTCGGACGAGCAGTACTTC
NA	NA	TRBV30	TRBJ2-5	CAWSPDSIVETQYF	TGTGCCTGGAGTCCCGACAGCATAGTGGAGACCCAGTACTTC
NA	NA	TRBV21-1	TRBJ2-7	CASSKSGTASSYEQYF	TGTGCCAGCAGCAAAAGCGGGACGGCGAGCTCCTACGAGCAGTACTTC
NA	NA	TRBV4-1	TRBJ2-1	CASSQDQGEGEQFF	TGCGCCAGCAGCCAAGATCAGGGAGAGGGTGAGCAGTTCTTC
NA	NA	TRBV2	TRBJ2-7	CASSLGDTSWQYF	TGTGCCAGCAGCCTGGGGGACACCTCTTGGCAGTACTTC
NA	NA	TRBV5-1	TRBJ1-1	CASSLVGGRAEAFF	TGCGCCAGCAGCTTGGTCGGGGGGCGGGCTGAAGCTTTCTTT
TRBD2	NA	TRBV7-8	TRBJ2-1	CASSLQGGSYNEQFF	TGTGCCAGCAGCTTACAGGGAGGGTCCTACAATGAGCAGTTCTTC
NA	NA	TRBV7-9	TRBJ1-2	CASSLRAREEDGYTF	TGTGCCAGCAGCTTAAGGGCCAGGGAGGAGGATGGCTACACCTTC
NA	NA	TRBV28	TRBJ2-2	CASSWTVSGTGELFF	TGTGCCAGCAGTTGGACGGTCTCGGGCACCGGGGAGCTGTTTTTT
TRBD1	NA	TRBV7-2	TRBJ1-1	CASSLVGSFGTGNGEAFF	TGTGCCAGCAGCTTAGTGGGATCCTTCGGGACAGGGAATGGTGAAGCTTTCTTT
NA	NA	TRBV5-6	TRBJ2-7	CASSDGLYEQYF	TGTGCCAGCAGCGACGGACTGTACGAGCAGTACTTC
NA	NA	TRBV27	TRBJ1-6	CASSLVPRSPLHF	TGTGCCAGCAGTTTGGTTCCGAGATCACCCCTCCACTTT
NA	once	TRBV11-2	TRBJ2-3	CASSFTHTDTQYF	TGTGCCAGCAGCTTCACCCACACAGATACGCAGTATTTT
NA	few	TRBV7-9	TRBJ2-7	CASSLGSSEQYF	TGTGCCAGCAGCTTAGGTTCAAGCGAGCAGTACTTC
TRBD1	NA	TRBV6-1	TRBJ1-4	CASSEGQGNEKLFF	TGTGCCAGCAGTGAGGGACAGGGGAATGAAAAACTGTTTTTT
NA	NA	TRBV2	TRBJ1-1	CASSERSATEAFF	TGTGCCAGCAGTGAAAGGTCGGCCACTGAAGCTTTCTTT
NA	NA	TRBV30	TRBJ1-1	CAWGGGNTEAFF	TGTGCCTGGGGGGGAGGGAACACTGAAGCTTTCTTT
TRBD1	few	TRBV27	TRBJ2-1	CASRKTGGSYNEQFF	TGTGCCAGCAGGAAGACAGGGGGAAGCTACAATGAGCAGTTCTTC
NA	NA	TRBV28	TRBJ2-1	CASSLMGARLDEQFF	TGTGCCAGCAGTTTAATGGGGGCCCGGCTTGATGAGCAGTTCTTC
NA	NA	TRBV5-6	TRBJ1-4	CASSLQGKKLFF	TGTGCCAGCAGCTTACAGGGAAAGAAACTGTTTTTT
TRBD2	NA	TRBV6-5	TRBJ2-7	CASSPLSGRTYEQYF	TGTGCCAGCAGTCCCCTTAGCGGGAGGACCTACGAGCAGTACTTC
NA	NA	TRBV4-3	TRBJ1-1	CASSQDAAGKGTEAFF	TGCGCCAGCAGCCAAGATGCGGCGGGAAAGGGCACTGAGGCTTTCTTT
NA	NA	TRBV6-6	TRBJ1-3	CASRAGTPAGNTIYF	TGTGCCAGCAGAGCGGGGACCCCGGCTGGAAACACCATATATTTT
TRBD2	once	TRBV19	TRBJ2-1	CASSIVPSGSNEQFF	TGTGCCAGTAGTATAGTCCCTAGCGGGAGCAATGAGCAGTTCTTC
NA	NA	TRBV7-8	TRBJ2-1	CASTQTTPHEQFF	TGTGCCAGCACCCAAACCACCCCCCATGAGCAGTTCTTC
NA	once	TRBV27	TRBJ1-4	CASSLWTNEKLFF	TGTGCCAGCAGTTTATGGACTAATGAAAAACTGTTTTTT
TRBD1	NA	TRBV5-4	TRBJ2-7	CASSRDRGSEQYF	TGTGCCAGCAGCCGGGACAGGGGGAGCGAGCAGTACTTC
TRBD2	NA	TRBV2	TRBJ2-2	CASSGLAGSDTGELFF	TGTGCCAGCAGTGGCCTAGCGGGTTCCGACACCGGGGAGCTGTTTTTT
TRBD2	NA	TRBV29-1	TRBJ2-5	CSGTYGTGEAGRFFGLETQYF	TGCAGCGGGACATACGGGACTGGGGAAGCGGGAAGGTTTTTCGGATTAGAGACCCAGTACTTC
NA	NA	TRBV5-8	TRBJ2-7	CASSTGAFTGYYEQYF	TGTGCCAGCAGCACTGGCGCTTTTACAGGGTACTACGAGCAGTACTTC
TRBD1	NA	TRBV19	TRBJ1-4	CASSKTGPATNEKLFF	TGTGCCAGTAGTAAGACAGGGCCTGCAACTAATGAAAAACTGTTTTTT
NA	once	TRBV2	TRBJ1-2	CASSEAGGHGYTF	TGTGCCAGCAGTGAAGCGGGAGGGCATGGCTACACCTTC
NA	NA	TRBV19	TRBJ2-3	CASGQSGADTQYF	TGTGCCTCAGGACAGTCGGGGGCAGATACGCAGTATTTT
NA	NA	TRBV6-6	TRBJ1-1	CASSYREGTTNTEAFF	TGTGCCAGCAGTTATCGCGAAGGGACAACAAACACTGAAGCTTTCTTT
NA	NA	TRBV7-6	TRBJ1-6	CASSLRESSYNSPLHF	TGTGCCAGCAGCTTAAGAGAGAGCTCCTATAATTCACCCCTCCACTTT
NA	NA	TRBV27	TRBJ1-1	CASSPLRGAGSGTEAFF	TGTGCCAGCAGTCCCCTTCGAGGGGCGGGGTCGGGCACTGAAGCTTTCTTT
TRBD1	NA	TRBV5-4	TRBJ2-7	CASSVGTGVPSYEQYF	TGTGCCAGCAGCGTCGGGACAGGGGTTCCGTCCTACGAGCAGTACTTC
TRBD2	NA	TRBV6-1	TRBJ2-1	CASSELAGGYNEQFF	TGTGCCAGCAGTGAACTAGCGGGGGGGTACAATGAGCAGTTCTTC
NA	NA	TRBV5-4	TRBJ2-2	CASSPGLPGAGELFF	TGTGCCAGCAGCCCGGGACTTCCTGGCGCCGGGGAGCTGTTTTTT
NA	NA	TRBV29-1	TRBJ1-1	CSVVTNTEAFF	TGCAGCGTTGTGACAAACACTGAAGCTTTCTTT
TRBD2	NA	TRBV5-6	TRBJ2-3	CASSLSGGARTDTQYF	TGTGCCAGCAGCTTGAGCGGGGGGGCGAGAACAGATACGCAGTATTTT
NA	NA	TRBV27	TRBJ2-1	CASSLNGGNEQFF	TGTGCCAGCAGTTTAAATGGAGGGAATGAGCAGTTCTTC
NA	NA	TRBV2	TRBJ2-7	CASSDGLHEQYF	TGTGCCAGCAGTGATGGTCTCCACGAGCAGTACTTC
NA	NA	TRBV6-6	TRBJ1-3	CASSYSQRLSGNTIYF	TGTGCCAGCAGTTACTCTCAGAGACTTTCTGGAAACACCATATATTTT
TRBD1	NA	TRBV7-9	TRBJ2-7	CASSRQGLEQYF	TGTGCCAGCAGTAGACAGGGTCTCGAGCAGTACTTC
NA	NA	TRBV13	TRBJ1-4	CASSTAGVGEKLFF	TGTGCCAGCAGCACCGCGGGGGTTGGGGAAAAACTGTTTTTT
TRBD1	NA	TRBV5-1	TRBJ1-1	CASSLGTGGYTEAFF	TGCGCCAGCAGCCTGGGGACAGGGGGCTACACTGAAGCTTTCTTT
TRBD1	once	TRBV7-9	TRBJ2-7	CASMSGQGIEQYF	TGTGCCAGCATGTCGGGACAGGGCATCGAGCAGTACTTC
TRBD2	NA	TRBV7-9	TRBJ2-2	CASSFVAGVTGELFF	TGTGCCAGCAGCTTCGTAGCGGGGGTCACCGGGGAGCTGTTTTTT
TRBD2	NA	TRBV9	TRBJ2-3	CASSPMGLAARTDTQYF	TGTGCCAGCAGCCCCATGGGACTAGCGGCGCGCACAGATACGCAGTATTTT
NA	few	TRBV4-3	TRBJ1-2	CASSQGAKGYGYTF	TGCGCCAGCAGCCAGGGGGCGAAAGGCTATGGCTACACCTTC
NA	once	TRBV27	TRBJ1-4	CASGWMGELSEKLFF	TGTGCCAGCGGGTGGATGGGGGAATTGAGTGAAAAACTGTTTTTT
NA	NA	TRBV6-5	TRBJ2-3	CASTVVAGSTDTQYF	TGTGCCAGCACCGTGGTGGCGGGGTCCACAGATACGCAGTATTTT
NA	NA	TRBV5-6	TRBJ1-4	CASSVGPGGLEEKLFF	TGTGCCAGCAGCGTAGGACCGGGGGGGTTGGAAGAAAAACTGTTTTTT
TRBD2	NA	TRBV7-9	TRBJ2-7	CASSSLPPSGSGDYEQYF	TGTGCCAGCAGCTCTCTACCCCCGAGCGGGAGCGGGGATTACGAGCAGTACTTC
NA	few	TRBV15	TRBJ2-2	CATLAPAGTGELFF	TGTGCCACGCTAGCGCCCGCCGGCACCGGGGAGCTGTTTTTT
NA	NA	TRBV5-1	TRBJ1-1	CASSLLAGDTEAFF	TGCGCCAGCAGCTTGTTGGCAGGGGACACTGAAGCTTTCTTT
NA	NA	TRBV7-6	TRBJ2-5	CASSDDRLAETQYF	TGTGCCAGCAGCGACGACAGGTTGGCCGAGACCCAGTACTTC
TRBD2	few	TRBV28	TRBJ2-5	CASSFPPTSGQETQYF	TGTGCCAGCAGTTTCCCTCCGACTAGCGGCCAAGAGACCCAGTACTTC
NA	NA	TRBV6-6	TRBJ1-1	CASSYPTGLSTEAFF	TGTGCCAGCAGTTACCCAACAGGGTTGAGCACTGAAGCTTTCTTT